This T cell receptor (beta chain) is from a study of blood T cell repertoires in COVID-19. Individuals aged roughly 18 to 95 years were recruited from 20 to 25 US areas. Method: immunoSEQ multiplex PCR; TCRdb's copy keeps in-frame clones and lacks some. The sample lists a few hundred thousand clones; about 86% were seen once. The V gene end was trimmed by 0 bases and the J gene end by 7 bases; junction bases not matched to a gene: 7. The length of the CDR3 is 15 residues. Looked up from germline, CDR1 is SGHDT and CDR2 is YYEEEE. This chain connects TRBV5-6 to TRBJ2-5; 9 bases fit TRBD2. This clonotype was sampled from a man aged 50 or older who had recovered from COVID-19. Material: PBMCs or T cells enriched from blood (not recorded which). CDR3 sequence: CASSLEARAGGTQYF. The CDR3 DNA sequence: TGTGCCAGCAGCTTGGAGGCGCGAGCGGGGGGGACCCAGTACTTC. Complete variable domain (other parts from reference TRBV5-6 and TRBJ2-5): DAGVTQSPTHLIKTRGQQVTLRCSPKSGHDTVSWYQQALGQGPQFIFQYYEEEERQRGNFPDRFSGHQFPNYSSELNVNALLLGDSALYLCASSLEARAGGTQYFGPGTRLLVL.